This T cell receptor (beta chain) was profiled in a study of human T cells and chemical hapten exposure. In this sample, this clonotype turned up many times. The library tagged individual cDNA molecules with unique molecular identifiers. TCRdb called the RACE reads again in MiXCR, with one record for every CDR3 protein. The data show approximately 82,000 distinct CDR3 sequences, approximately 6.6% seen once. V shed 4 bases and J shed 2 bases, with 10 bases lying between them. The CDR3 extends over 13 amino acids. Germline V gene data show CDR1 as SGHRS and CDR2 as YFSETQ. Time point given: patch test 2, 6 weeks after DPC sensitization. The treatment denotes: therapeutic diphenylcyclopropenone sensitization with weekly scalp DPC.

This clonotype was sampled from a woman aged 30 to 39 with alopecia areata. Some clones in this sample may be carry-over from other donors' samples. Sequenced material: whole blood, taken in connection with sensitization to the hapten diphenylcyclopropenone (DPC). The genes are TRBV5-1 and TRBJ2-7; no clear D gene. CDR3 region: CASSPDLAYEQYF. The CDR3 DNA is TGCGCCAGCAGCCCGGACCTGGCCTACGAGCAGTACTTC.